This is a list of T cell receptor beta chains from one sample in a study of vaccination effects on CD4 cells after COVID-19. Data came from immunoSEQ multiplex PCR; TCRdb stores just in-frame clones and leaves some out. The sample holds approximately 23,000 clones; under 75% are singletons and the top ten take around 12%. These TCRs are of unknown antigen specificity. The specimen was CD4+ T cells from PBMCs cultured with HCoV-OC43 spike peptides, collected before COVID-19 vaccination. These receptors all come from a human donor who received a COVID-19 vaccine. Both conserved end residues are part of each CDR3. The order of the fields is clone size, J gene, D gene, V gene, CDR3 protein, CDR3 DNA. A D gene is named only where the DNA matches it firmly. Only part of the rows carry a size: once, few, many, or a class if the clone is expanded.

size: -
J: TRBJ2-3
D: -
V: TRBV28
CDR3: CASSPASTDTQYF
DNA: TGTGCCAGCAGCCCAGCTAGCACAGATACGCAGTATTTT

size: -
J: TRBJ1-6
D: TRBD1
V: TRBV30
CDR3: CAWISGAGGDYNSPLHF
DNA: TGTGCCTGGATTTCTGGCGCAGGGGGCGACTATAATTCACCCCTCCACTTT

size: -
J: TRBJ2-7
D: TRBD2
V: TRBV24-1
CDR3: CATSESLAGGQEQYF
DNA: TGTGCCACCAGTGAGTCCCTAGCGGGGGGCCAGGAGCAGTACTTC

size: -
J: TRBJ1-1
D: -
V: TRBV18
CDR3: CASSPQRLNTEAFF
DNA: TGTGCCAGCTCACCACAGAGGCTGAACACTGAAGCTTTCTTT

size: -
J: TRBJ1-2
D: -
V: TRBV5-1
CDR3: CASSEGTLSYGYTF
DNA: TGCGCCAGCAGCGAGGGGACATTGTCATATGGCTACACCTTC

size: -
J: TRBJ1-2
D: TRBD1
V: TRBV6-5
CDR3: CASSWITGDSLGGYTF
DNA: TGTGCCAGCAGTTGGATTACCGGGGACAGCCTCGGTGGCTACACCTTC

size: -
J: TRBJ2-1
D: -
V: TRBV11-3
CDR3: CASSLEASSYNEQFF
DNA: TGTGCCAGCAGCTTAGAAGCAAGCTCCTACAATGAGCAGTTCTTC

size: -
J: TRBJ1-2
D: TRBD1
V: TRBV2
CDR3: CASSLLRDRVNGYTF
DNA: TGTGCCAGCAGCCTGTTGCGGGACAGGGTCAATGGCTACACCTTC

size: -
J: TRBJ1-2
D: TRBD1
V: TRBV28
CDR3: CASSSPWDRRNYGYTF
DNA: TGTGCCAGCAGTTCGCCTTGGGACAGACGTAACTATGGCTACACCTTC

size: once
J: TRBJ1-1
D: TRBD1
V: TRBV5-4
CDR3: CASSLTGITEAFF
DNA: TGTGCCAGCAGCCTGACAGGGATCACTGAAGCTTTCTTT

size: -
J: TRBJ2-7
D: -
V: TRBV6-6
CDR3: CASGGTDSYEQYF
DNA: TGTGCCAGTGGAGGGACGGACTCCTACGAGCAGTACTTC

size: -
J: TRBJ2-7
D: -
V: TRBV6-1
CDR3: CASSDGGRNYEQYF
DNA: TGTGCCAGCAGTGATGGTGGCAGAAACTACGAGCAGTACTTC

size: -
J: TRBJ1-1
D: TRBD1
V: TRBV5-1
CDR3: CASSQDRLNTEAFF
DNA: TGCGCCAGCAGCCAGGACAGGCTGAACACTGAAGCTTTCTTT

size: -
J: TRBJ1-1
D: -
V: TRBV7-8
CDR3: CASSFVRGAEAFF
DNA: TGTGCCAGCAGCTTCGTGCGGGGAGCTGAAGCTTTCTTT

size: -
J: TRBJ1-6
D: -
V: TRBV6-1
CDR3: CASSDRRGQNSPLHF
DNA: TGTGCCAGCAGTGATCGACGGGGGCAGAATTCACCCCTCCACTTT